A single sample is the source of the 24 T cell receptor beta chains below, sequenced in a study of molecular identifiers for immune sequencing clone quantification. TCRdb re-analysed the PCR reads in MiXCR, keeping a single row per CDR3 protein. The sample shows about half a million distinct CDR3 sequences, about a fifth of them seen only once. The sample consisted of naive CD8+ T cells from blood, with Jurkat cell RNA spiked in. Subset in this sample: FACS-sorted CD8+CD4-CCR7+CD45RA+ naive T cells. All receptors come from a human donor in good health. Some libraries in this study had Jurkat cell RNA spiked in.

In this sample, this clonotype turned up a few times. This chain uses TRBV12-3 or TRBV12-4 with TRBJ2-1; a possible D gene is TRBD1 (6 bases). The length of the CDR3 is 11 residues. V dropped 5 bases and J dropped 12 bases, with 11 bases sitting between them. The CDR3 is CASSGGFGQFF. The CDR3, as DNA: TGTGCCAGCAGTGGGGGCTTCGGGCAGTTCTTC.

This clonotype has a handful of counts. The chain employs TRBV30 and TRBJ1-1; no definite D call. Germline loops: CDR1 GTSNPN, CDR2 SVGIG (reference sequence). V shed 2 bases and J shed 4 bases, with 8 bases lying between them. The CDR3 runs 12 residues. CDR3 in DNA: TGTGCCTGGAGTCCTCTGAGCACTGAAGCTTTCTTT. Translated, it gives CAWSPLSTEAFF.

A single count supports this clonotype. A single base separates this from a much larger clone, so it may be a read error. This sequence joins TRBV6-1 and TRBJ2-3, with TRBD2 matching over 8 bases. The CDR3 has 15 residues. V gave up 0 bases and J gave up 1 base; unmatched junction bases: 0. Germline V gives CDR1 MNHNS, CDR2 SASEGT. CDR3 coding DNA: TGTGCCAGCAGTGAAGCGACTAGCGGCACAGATACGCAGTATTTT. Translating it yields CASSEATSGTDTQYF.

This clonotype was counted at least ten times. The chain combines TRBV9 with TRBJ2-5; no clear D. The CDR3 extends over 15 amino acids. Germline CDR1 SGDLS, CDR2 YYNGEE. Between the trimmed V and J ends, which lost 2 bases and 2 bases, there was a span of 13 bases. CDR3: CASSVRNGRQETQYF. In nucleotides, the CDR3 is TGTGCCAGCAGCGTCCGAAACGGAAGACAAGAGACCCAGTACTTC.

The chain has TRBV7-9 and TRBJ1-1; D perhaps matches TRBD1 (5 bases). In germline, CDR1 is SEHNR, CDR2 FQNEAQ (reference sequence). CDR3 length: 13 amino acids. V lost 1 base, J lost 8 bases, and 11 bases lay in between. The CDR3 DNA reads as TGTGCCAGCAGCTTAGGTGGGGGAGGCGAAGCTTTCTTT. Its protein is CASSLGGGGEAFF. The full variable domain, rest sourced from reference TRBV7-9 and TRBJ1-1, is DTGVSQNPRHKITKRGQNVTFRCDPISEHNRLYWYRQTLGQGPEFLTYFQNEAQLEKSRLLSDRFSAERPKGSFSTLEIQRTEQGDSAMYLCASSLGGGGEAFFGQGTRLTVV.

On this clonotype: A read error may explain this, as a much larger clone is one base away. The chain combines TRBV27 with TRBJ1-5; D not certain. The CDR3 covers 13 residues. Germline CDR1 and CDR2: MNHEY and SMNVEV (reference sequence). CDR3 in DNA: TGTGCCAGCAGTCTTGGCTACAATCAGCCCCAGCGTTTT. Encoded protein: CASSLGYNQPQRF.

The V gene is TRBV7-9, the J gene TRBJ1-2; D is uncertain. The CDR3 spans 16 residues. V was cut by 5 bases and J by 3 bases, with 19 bases left in between. The germline V gene has CDR1 SEHNR and CDR2 FQNEAQ (reference sequence). In nucleotides, the CDR3 is TGTGCCAGCAGCCCCTATCATGGAGGGATGGACTATGGCTACACCTTC. Amino acid sequence: CASSPYHGGMDYGYTF.

This clonotype was counted ten times or more. The V gene is TRBV30, the J gene TRBJ1-1, with TRBD1 as a possible D gene (5 bases). Germline CDR1 and CDR2: GTSNPN and SVGIG (reference sequence). The CDR3 spans 15 residues. The V end was cut by 0 bases, the J end by 3 bases, with 14 bases between. DNA for the CDR3: TGTGCCTGGAGTGTAATGTACGGAGGGGACACTGAAGCTTTCTTT. Residues: CAWSVMYGGDTEAFF.

This clonotype turned up a few times. This rearrangement joins TRBV7-9 to TRBJ1-1; tentative D call: TRBD1 (5 bases). V gave up 2 bases and J gave up 6 bases, with 19 bases separating them. CDR1 is SEHNR and CDR2 is FQNEAQ in the germline V gene (reference sequence). The CDR3 is 16 amino acids. The CDR3 spells CASSLSWEGRSAEAFF. DNA for the CDR3: TGTGCCAGCAGCTTAAGTTGGGAGGGGAGGTCGGCTGAAGCTTTCTTT.

This clonotype showed up many times. CDR3 in amino acids: CASSPTHPGLAMEQYF. For the CDR3, the DNA is TGCGCCAGCAGCCCCACCCATCCGGGACTAGCTATGGAGCAGTACTTC. The chain recombines TRBV4-3 with TRBJ2-7, with TRBD2 matching 9 bases. This CDR3 contains 16 residues. Germline V gives CDR1 LGHNA, CDR2 YSLEER. Losses at the gene ends were 4 bases for V and 7 bases for J; bases not matched to a gene: 14.

The chain employs TRBV7-9 and TRBJ2-7, with 7 bases lining up with TRBD1. CDR3 length: 14 residues. The junction had 9 bases not matched to a gene; V was cut back by 3 bases and J by 7 bases. Germline CDR1 and CDR2: SEHNR and FQNEAQ (reference sequence). Written as DNA, the CDR3 is TGTGCCAGCAGCTTGACACCGGGACAGATAGAGCAGTACTTC. This translates into CASSLTPGQIEQYF.

V gene TRBV3-1 combines with J gene TRBJ1-2, with no clear D. Germline loops: CDR1 LGHDT, CDR2 YNNKEL (reference sequence). V lost 4 bases and J lost 8, with 11 bases in between. The CDR3 is made up of 12 amino acids. The DNA of the CDR3 is TGTGCCAGCAGCCTATCGTCTCTAGGCTACACCTTC. It codes for CASSLSSLGYTF.

In this sample, this clonotype turned up a few times. This rearrangement joins TRBV5-1 to TRBJ2-2, with TRBD2 matching over 12 bases. The CDR3 has 18 residues. V shed 3 bases and J 1 base; nucleotides not matched to a gene: 7. Germline CDR1 and CDR2: SGHRS and YFSETQ. CDR3 DNA: TGCGCCAGCAGCTCTAGACTAGCGGGAGTAATGAACACCGGGGAGCTGTTTTTT. It specifies CASSSRLAGVMNTGELFF.

Many counts were recorded for this clonotype. This chain joins TRBV27 and TRBJ2-7, with 8 bases fitting TRBD1. The germline CDR1 and CDR2 sequences are MNHEY and SMNVEV (reference sequence). Trimming cost V 8 bases and J 2 bases; bases outside gene matches: 2. This CDR3 comprises 12 residues. The CDR3 sequence is CASATGAYEQYF. The CDR3 DNA reads as TGTGCCAGCGCGACAGGGGCCTACGAGCAGTACTTC.

This clonotype was seen at least ten times. The chain recombines TRBV14 with TRBJ1-1; 7 bases are a match to TRBD1. V lost 0 bases, J lost 5 bases, and 9 bases stayed unmatched. Germline V gene lookup returns CDR1 SGHDN and CDR2 FVKESK. The CDR3 totals 16 residues. CDR3 in amino acids: CASSQELWAGGTEAFF. The DNA for the CDR3 is TGTGCCAGCAGCCAAGAATTATGGGCAGGGGGGACTGAAGCTTTCTTT.

This clonotype has just a few counts. The chain links TRBV4-3 to TRBJ2-1; D unclear. V was shortened by 0 bases and J by 4 bases, with 10 bases between the two germline ends. The germline V gene encodes CDR1 LGHNA and CDR2 YSLEER. There are 15 residues in the CDR3. CDR3 in DNA: TGCGCCAGCAGCCAAGATTGGGCCTTTTACAATGAGCAGTTCTTC. Encoded protein: CASSQDWAFYNEQFF.

This clonotype was seen ten or more times. CDR3 loop: CASSEWNLTPIYF. In DNA form, the CDR3 reads TGTGCCAGCAGTGAATGGAACCTGACCCCCATATATTTT. The chain is built from TRBV2 and TRBJ1-3, with D uncertain. Germline V CDR1 and CDR2: SNHLY, FYNNEI. V lost 2 bases, J lost 11 bases, and 13 bases lay in between. The CDR3 totals 13 residues.

This clonotype was detected ten times or more. CDR3 protein: CASSLDRAETQYF. DNA of the CDR3: TGTGCCAGCAGTTTAGACAGGGCTGAGACCCAGTACTTC. The V and J genes are TRBV28 and TRBJ2-5, with 7 bases identical to TRBD1. V shed 2 bases, J shed 5 bases, and the junction held 2 bases outside the gene matches. The CDR3 is 13 residues long. Germline lookup yields CDR1 MDHEN and CDR2 SYDVKM.

This clonotype has only a few counts. V is TRBV12-3 or TRBV12-4 and J is TRBJ1-5, with D unresolved. The CDR3 totals 13 residues. V lost 6 bases, J lost 1 base, and 7 bases lay in between. The CDR3 DNA reads as TGTGCCAGCAGGGGTGTAAGCAATCAGCCCCAGCATTTT. Its protein is CASRGVSNQPQHF.

This clonotype has a count of ten or more. This chain connects TRBV12-5 to TRBJ2-6; maybe TRBD2 (5 bases). From germline, CDR1 is LGHNT and CDR2 FRNRAP. The ends were cut back, 6 bases at V and 0 bases at J, with 15 bases in the middle. The CDR3 is 17 amino acids. CDR3 in amino acids: CASGSTEVRSGANVLTF. The CDR3 nucleotides read TGTGCTAGTGGATCCACGGAGGTACGCTCTGGGGCCAACGTCCTGACTTTC.

The sample holds many counts of this clonotype. The V gene is TRBV7-6, the J gene TRBJ1-5; D uncertain. Germline values: CDR1 SGHVS, CDR2 FNYEAQ. The V gene lost 2 bases and the J gene lost 1 base, with 6 bases spanning the gap. There are 14 residues in the CDR3. CDR3 loop: CASSLTLSNQPQHF. In DNA form, the CDR3 reads TGTGCCAGCAGCTTAACCTTGAGCAATCAGCCCCAGCATTTT.

In this sample, this clonotype turned up a few times. This rearrangement joins TRBV5-1 to TRBJ2-7; D might be TRBD2 (6 bases). Trimming pared 4 bases from V and 4 bases from J, leaving 18 bases between. Germline CDR1 is SGHRS and CDR2 is YFSETQ. The CDR3 is 15 amino acids. The CDR3 is CASSLWPGSRYEQYF. The CDR3 region has the DNA TGCGCCAGCAGCCTATGGCCCGGGAGTCGGTACGAGCAGTACTTC.

To note about this clonotype: A read error may account for a junction end that differs from germline. This chain uses TRBV25-1 with TRBJ2-5, with 12 bases aligning to TRBD2. CDR3 length equals 15 residues. From germline, CDR1 is MGHDK and CDR2 SYGVNS. The CDR3 bases are TGTGCCAGCAGTGGAGGACTAGCGGGGCAAGAGACCCAGTGCTTC. It yields the protein CASSGGLAGQETQCF.

The chain has TRBV9 and TRBJ1-1, with D maybe TRBD1 (6 bases). There are 14 residues in the CDR3. Trimming took off 2 bases at V and 5 bases at J, with 13 bases between the two ends. Looked up from germline, CDR1 is SGDLS and CDR2 is YYNGEE. CDR3 sequence: CASSVSQGGTEAFF. The CDR3 DNA sequence: TGTGCCAGCAGCGTGTCACAGGGCGGAACTGAAGCTTTCTTT.